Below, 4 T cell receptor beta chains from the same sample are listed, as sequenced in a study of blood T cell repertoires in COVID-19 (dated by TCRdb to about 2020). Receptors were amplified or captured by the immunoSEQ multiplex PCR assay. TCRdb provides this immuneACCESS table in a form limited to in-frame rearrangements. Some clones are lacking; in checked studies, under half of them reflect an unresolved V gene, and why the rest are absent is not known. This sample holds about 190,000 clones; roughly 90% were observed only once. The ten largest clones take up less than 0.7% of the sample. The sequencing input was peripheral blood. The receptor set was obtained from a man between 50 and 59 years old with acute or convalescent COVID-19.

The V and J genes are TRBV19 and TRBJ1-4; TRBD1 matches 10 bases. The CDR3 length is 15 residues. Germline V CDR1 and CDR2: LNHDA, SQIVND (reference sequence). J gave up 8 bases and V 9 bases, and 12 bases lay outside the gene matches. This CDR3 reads CASSFPGQGKEKLFF. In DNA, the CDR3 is TGTGCCAGCTCCTTCCCGGGACAGGGGAAAGAAAAACTGTTTTTT.

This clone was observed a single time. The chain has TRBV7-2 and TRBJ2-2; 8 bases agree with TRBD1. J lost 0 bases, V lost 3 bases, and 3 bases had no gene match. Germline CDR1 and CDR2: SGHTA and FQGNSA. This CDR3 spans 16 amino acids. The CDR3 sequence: CASSFWTGSNTGELFF. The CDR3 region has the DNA TGTGCCAGCAGCTTTTGGACAGGGTCGAACACCGGGGAGCTGTTTTTT. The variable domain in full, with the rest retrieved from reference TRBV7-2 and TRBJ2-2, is GAGVSQSPSNKVTEKGKDVELRCDPISGHTALYWYRQSLGQGLEFLIYFQGNSAPDKSGLPSDRFSAERTGGSVSTLTIQRTQQEDSAVYLCASSFWTGSNTGELFFGEGSRLTVL.

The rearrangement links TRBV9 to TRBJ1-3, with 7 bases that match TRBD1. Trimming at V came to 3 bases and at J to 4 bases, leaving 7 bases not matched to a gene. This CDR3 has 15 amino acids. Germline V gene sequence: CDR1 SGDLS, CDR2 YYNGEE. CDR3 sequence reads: CASSALTGLGNTIYF. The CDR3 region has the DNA TGTGCCAGCAGCGCCCTGACAGGGTTAGGAAACACCATATATTTT.

The CDR3: CATSRAYNEQFF. The CDR3 DNA reads as TGTGCCACCAGCAGGGCTTACAATGAGCAGTTCTTC. The chain carries TRBV15 and TRBJ2-1, with D unresolved. From germline, CDR1 is LNHNV and CDR2 YYDKDF (reference sequence). Deletions cut 3 bases from V and 4 bases from J, with 4 bases between. The CDR3 is 12 amino acids.